Listed below are T cell receptor beta chains from one sample, sequenced in a study of blood T cell repertoires in COVID-19. Here immunoSEQ multiplex PCR was the method, and the copy in TCRdb shows in-frame clones only, minus some. This table has 250,000 to 300,000 clones, about 88% appearing once. The specimen sequenced was peripheral blood. These receptors were taken from a woman under 40 with COVID-19, enrolled during active disease. Each CDR3 is given with its conserved first and last residue. The D gene is left open where the match is weak. The listing skips clone size in some rows; elsewhere it reads once, few, many or a size class.

d_call,v_call,clone_size,j_call,cdr3_nt,cdr3_aa
TRBD1,TRBV18,NA,TRBJ1-1,TGTGCCAGCTCACCACCCGTCAACAGGGGCGCTGAAGCTTTCTTT,CASSPPVNRGAEAFF
NA,TRBV6-1,NA,TRBJ1-2,TGTGCCAGCAGTGAAGACGCAGTTAACTATGGCTACACCTTC,CASSEDAVNYGYTF
NA,TRBV28,NA,TRBJ1-1,TGTGCCAGCAGTTTATACGGAGTGGGACTCCAGAACACTGAAGCTTTCTTT,CASSLYGVGLQNTEAFF
NA,TRBV7-9,NA,TRBJ1-2,TGTGCCAGCAGCTTTATAAGCACCTATGGCTACACCTTC,CASSFISTYGYTF
TRBD1,TRBV6-5,once,TRBJ1-2,TGTGCCAGCAGTTACCCACGACAGGGTTGGGGGTATGGCTACACCTTC,CASSYPRQGWGYGYTF
NA,TRBV30,NA,TRBJ1-5,TGTGCCTGGAGCCACCCAGGGCGGTTTCAGCCCCAGCATTTT,CAWSHPGRFQPQHF
TRBD2,TRBV28,NA,TRBJ2-7,TGTGCCAGCAGCCGGAGGACTAGCGGGAGTGCCTACGAGCAGTACTTC,CASSRRTSGSAYEQYF
NA,TRBV10-3,few,TRBJ1-6,TGTGCCACCACCCCGGGAGGATCACCCCTCCACTTT,CATTPGGSPLHF
TRBD1,TRBV7-9,NA,TRBJ2-6,TGTGCCAGCATCGCACCGGGACAGGGGATCTCTGGGGCCAACGTCCTGACTTTC,CASIAPGQGISGANVLTF
NA,TRBV7-8,NA,TRBJ1-1,TGTGCCAGCAGCTTACCGCAAAGAGGTTTGAACACTGAAGCTTTCTTT,CASSLPQRGLNTEAFF
TRBD2,TRBV27,NA,TRBJ2-1,TGTGCCAGCAGTTGGACAATGGCTAGCGGTTACAATGAGCAGTTCTTC,CASSWTMASGYNEQFF
TRBD1,TRBV7-2,few,TRBJ2-4,TGTGCCAGCAGCTTAGATTGGGGACAGGGTAAAAACATTCAGTACTTC,CASSLDWGQGKNIQYF
NA,TRBV3-1/TRBV3-2,NA,TRBJ2-5,TGTGCCAGCAGCTCAGTCGAGACCCAGTACTTC,CASSSVETQYF
NA,TRBV12-3/TRBV12-4,once,TRBJ2-7,TGTGCCAGCAGGACAGAAAGTTACGAGCAGTACTTC,CASRTESYEQYF
TRBD2,TRBV12-3/TRBV12-4,NA,TRBJ2-7,TGTGCCAGCAGTTGGGACTACTCCTACGAGCAGTACTTC,CASSWDYSYEQYF
NA,TRBV6-5,NA,TRBJ2-1,TGTGCCAGCAGCCCCGTCAATGAGCAGTTCTTC,CASSPVNEQFF
TRBD1,TRBV12-3/TRBV12-4,NA,TRBJ2-4,TGTGCCAGCAGTTACGGGACAGGGGTATACTTC,CASSYGTGVYF
TRBD2,TRBV4-1,NA,TRBJ2-1,TGCGCCAGCAGCCAGCCGACTAGCGGGAGGGGCAACAATGAGCAGTTCTTC,CASSQPTSGRGNNEQFF
TRBD1,TRBV24-1,NA,TRBJ1-4,TGTGCCACCAGTGATGCCGGGACAGCCCAAGAAAAGCTGTTTTTT,CATSDAGTAQEKLFF
NA,TRBV7-2,few,TRBJ2-7,TGTGCCAGCAGCTCCGCGCGTATTTCCTACGAGCAGTACTTC,CASSSARISYEQYF
TRBD2,TRBV5-1,NA,TRBJ2-3,TGCGCCAGCAGCCCAAGACTAGCGGGTTCTAGCACAGATACGCAGTATTTT,CASSPRLAGSSTDTQYF
NA,TRBV21-1,NA,TRBJ1-4,TGTGCCAGCAGCAGCAACAGGGGTTCTAATGAAAAACTGTTTTTT,CASSSNRGSNEKLFF
NA,TRBV7-9,NA,TRBJ2-7,TGTGCCAGCAGCTCCTCCGACAGGTTACTCCCCCCCGTCTTC,CASSSSDRLLPPVF
TRBD1,TRBV9,NA,TRBJ1-1,TGTGCCAGCAGCCTAGACAGGGGGAACACTGAAGCTTTCTTT,CASSLDRGNTEAFF
TRBD2,TRBV7-7,NA,TRBJ2-1,TGTGCTAGCAGCGCTGGGACTAGCGGGATAAATGAGCAGTTCTTC,CASSAGTSGINEQFF
TRBD2,TRBV2,NA,TRBJ2-2,TGTGCCACCAAGCGGGAAGCGATCGGGGAGCTGTTTTTT,CATKREAIGELFF
NA,TRBV6-1,NA,TRBJ2-5,TGTGCCAGCAGTGGCGTCACCCAAGAGACCCAGTACTTC,CASSGVTQETQYF
NA,TRBV5-4,once,TRBJ2-1,TGTGCCAGCAGCTTGAGTACAAACTCCTACAATGAGCAGTTCTTC,CASSLSTNSYNEQFF
NA,TRBV28,NA,TRBJ1-1,TGTGCCAGCAGTTTACTGGGGCTACAGTCTGAAGCTTTCTTT,CASSLLGLQSEAFF
NA,TRBV2,NA,TRBJ2-3,TGTGCCAGCAGTGAAGCGCGACTGAGCACAGATACGCAGTATTTT,CASSEARLSTDTQYF
NA,TRBV18,NA,TRBJ1-4,TGTGCCAGCTCACTTGGGGGCAATGAAAAACTGTTTTTT,CASSLGGNEKLFF
NA,TRBV6-5,NA,TRBJ2-2,TGTGCCAGCAGCAGGGTCCCCCCCGGGGAGCTGTTTTTT,CASSRVPPGELFF
NA,TRBV12-3/TRBV12-4,NA,TRBJ1-5,TGTGCCAGCAGTTTAACAGGGTTGCCCCAGCATTTT,CASSLTGLPQHF
NA,TRBV6-2/TRBV6-3,NA,TRBJ2-7,TGTGCCAGCAGTTACCCTCGTAGGTCGGGATCTCCCTCCCACGAGCAGTACTTC,CASSYPRRSGSPSHEQYF
TRBD2,TRBV19,NA,TRBJ2-2,TGTGCCAGTACTCGGGGGGCGAACACCGGGGAGCTGTTTTTT,CASTRGANTGELFF
TRBD2,TRBV6-2/TRBV6-3,once,TRBJ2-3,TGTGCCAGCAGTCTATATAGCGGGAGGGCGGCAGATACGCAGTATTTT,CASSLYSGRAADTQYF
NA,TRBV2,NA,TRBJ2-3,TGTGCCAGCAAAAACAGGGTCGCAGATACGCAGTATTTT,CASKNRVADTQYF
NA,TRBV6-5,once,TRBJ1-1,TGTGCCAGCAGTTACCAGGGCACAAGAGAAGCTTTCTTT,CASSYQGTREAFF
NA,TRBV6-2/TRBV6-3,few,TRBJ1-5,TGTGCCAGCAGTTACGATCGCCACTTTAGCAATCAGCCCCAGCATTTT,CASSYDRHFSNQPQHF
TRBD1,TRBV4-3,NA,TRBJ1-2,TGCGCCAGCAGCCAAGAGGGACAGGGGGCGATTGGCTACACCTTC,CASSQEGQGAIGYTF
NA,TRBV7-2,NA,TRBJ2-6,TGTGCCAGCAGCCGCCCGGGAGTGCTAGGGGCCAACGTCCTGACTTTC,CASSRPGVLGANVLTF
NA,TRBV5-1,NA,TRBJ1-4,TGCGCCAGCAGCTTGGGACAGGCCGTCGTTAATGAAAAACTGTTTTTT,CASSLGQAVVNEKLFF
TRBD1,TRBV19,NA,TRBJ1-1,TGTGCCAGTACAGGGGGCCGTTTCACTGAAGCTTTCTTT,CASTGGRFTEAFF
TRBD2,TRBV28,NA,TRBJ2-3,TGTGCCAGCAGCCTTAGCGGGGTCGGGGGAGATACGCAGTATTTT,CASSLSGVGGDTQYF
TRBD2,TRBV9,NA,TRBJ2-1,TGTGCCAGCAGCGTAGGGATCGGCGGGAGGGCCTACAATGAGCAGTTCTTC,CASSVGIGGRAYNEQFF
NA,TRBV6-2/TRBV6-3,NA,TRBJ1-5,TGTGCCAGCAGCACCCAGATCAGGGGAAACAATCAGCCCCAGCATTTT,CASSTQIRGNNQPQHF
NA,TRBV3-1/TRBV3-2,NA,TRBJ1-4,TGTGCCAGCAGCCGGCTCCAGGGAGGTAATGAAAAACTGTTTTTT,CASSRLQGGNEKLFF
NA,TRBV11-2,NA,TRBJ2-1,TGTGCCAGCAGCTTAGTTAACAATGAGCAGTTCTTC,CASSLVNNEQFF
NA,TRBV15,NA,TRBJ1-1,TGTGCCACCAGCCAACGGAGGAACACTGAAGCTTTCTTT,CATSQRRNTEAFF
NA,TRBV6-6,NA,TRBJ1-2,TGTGCCAGCAGTTACTCGACTTCGAACTATGGCTACACCTTC,CASSYSTSNYGYTF
TRBD1,TRBV30,NA,TRBJ2-6,TGTGCCTGGGTCCGACAGGGGGCATTCGGGGCCAACGTCCTGACTTTC,CAWVRQGAFGANVLTF
NA,TRBV29-1,NA,TRBJ2-1,TGCAGCGTGGGGCACAATGAGCAGTTCTTC,CSVGHNEQFF
NA,TRBV7-9,NA,TRBJ1-4,TGTGCCAGCAATAGTAGGGGGAAAGAAAAACTGTTTTTT,CASNSRGKEKLFF
NA,TRBV7-9,NA,TRBJ2-1,TGTGCCAGCAGCGTTGTGGGCGGGGACTACAATGAGCAGTTCTTC,CASSVVGGDYNEQFF
NA,TRBV30,NA,TRBJ1-4,TGTGCCTGGGACCGCAGGCTTACAACTAATGAAAAACTGTTTTTT,CAWDRRLTTNEKLFF